Listed below are T cell receptor beta chains from one sample, sequenced in a study of blood T cell repertoires in COVID-19. This table comes from immunoSEQ multiplex PCR, and its TCRdb copy is limited to in-frame clones, with some not included. The sample contains over 250,000 clones, roughly 90% of which appear only once. The sequenced sample consisted of PBMCs or T cells enriched from blood (not recorded which). The receptors shown here come from a woman aged 55-70 years who had recovered from COVID-19. Each CDR3 is given with its conserved first and last residue. D genes are given only for firm matches. Not every row has a clone size; where given, it reads once, few, many or a size class.

>TRBV4-1|TRBJ2-7|NA|once
CASSHQGQLAPGDEQYF
TGCGCCAGCAGCCACCAGGGTCAACTAGCCCCTGGGGACGAGCAGTACTTC
>TRBV7-3|TRBJ2-5|NA|NA
CASSRTGRRDKETQYF
TGTGCCAGCAGCCGGACAGGAAGGAGGGATAAAGAGACCCAGTACTTC
>TRBV24-1|TRBJ2-5|NA|once
CATSDYGVQETQYF
TGTGCCACCAGTGATTACGGGGTCCAAGAGACCCAGTACTTC
>TRBV5-1|TRBJ2-7|TRBD1|NA
CASSYLGQPYEQYF
TGCGCCAGCAGCTACCTGGGACAGCCCTACGAGCAGTACTTC
>TRBV6-2/TRBV6-3|TRBJ1-1|TRBD1|once
CASSFSGQGAWREAFF
TGTGCCAGCAGTTTTTCGGGACAGGGGGCCTGGCGGGAAGCTTTCTTT
>TRBV25-1|TRBJ2-5|NA|NA
CASSEVPPRETQYF
TGTGCCAGCAGTGAAGTCCCACCGAGGGAGACCCAGTACTTC
>TRBV12-3/TRBV12-4|TRBJ1-4|NA|NA
CASTGTRGEKLFF
TGTGCCAGCACCGGGACTCGAGGTGAAAAACTGTTTTTT
>TRBV28|TRBJ1-2|NA|NA
CASRVTGRYGYTF
TGTGCCAGCAGGGTGACAGGACGCTATGGCTACACCTTC
>TRBV7-6|TRBJ1-6|NA|NA
CASSLDAGLGVLHF
TGTGCCAGCAGCTTAGACGCGGGACTTGGTGTCCTCCACTTT
>TRBV7-3|TRBJ1-1|TRBD1|NA
CASSLGGQGTTEAFF
TGTGCCAGCAGCTTAGGGGGACAGGGAACAACTGAAGCTTTCTTT
>TRBV3-1/TRBV3-2|TRBJ1-6|TRBD1|NA
CASSRDRNSPLHF
TGTGCCAGCAGCCGGGACAGGAATTCACCCCTCCACTTT